This TCR beta chain was observed in a study of shared clonotypes between healthy human individuals. Points from the study as a whole: Even with large depth, rarefaction showed that sorted-subset sequencing was incomplete. Of the naive CD4 clonotypes, around 4.7% were shared across a handful of donors.

Regarding this clone: Its antigen is not known.

The CDR3 runs 13 residues. V was cut by 6 bases and J by 5 bases, with 13 bases left in between. Germline V lookup: CDR1 MNHEY, CDR2 SVGAGI. CD45RO-negative cells were positively selected for CCR7, leaving out terminally differentiated effector memory CD45RA+ cells. Assay: immunoSEQ multiplex PCR; the TCRdb copy retains only in-frame clones and omits some. The table lists about 2.1 million clones, more than 85% of them singletons. Material: naive CD8+ T cells from PBMCs. The chain recombines TRBV6-5 with TRBJ1-1; D might be TRBD1 (6 bases). This receptor was obtained from a man younger than 35 in good health. Some clones in this sample may be carry-over from other donors' samples. This CDR3 is CASRQGGGTEAFF. The CDR3 nucleotides are TGTGCCAGCAGACAGGGTGGGGGGACTGAAGCTTTCTTT.